The rows below give T cell receptor beta chains drawn from one sample of a study of T cells in Graves' hyperthyroidism and ophthalmopathy. TCRdb re-analysed the multiplex PCR reads in MiXCR, keeping a single row per CDR3 protein. The sample holds under 350,000 distinct CDR3 sequences, about 20% seen once. Sequencing input: blood. These receptors were obtained from a woman between 50 and 59 years old with Graves' hyperthyroidism. CDR3s include the opening cysteine and the closing phenylalanine or tryptophan. Fields, in order: V gene, J gene, clone size, D gene, CDR3 protein, CDR3 DNA. D genes are given only for firm matches. Size tells how often a clone was seen (once, few, many) or the class of an expanded clone, and some rows leave it out.

v_gene: TRBV2; j_gene: TRBJ2-2; abundance: NA; d_gene: NA; CDR3aa: CASTRDGDTGELFF; CDR3nt: TGTGCCAGCACCAGAGACGGGGACACCGGGGAGCTGTTTTTT
v_gene: TRBV7-9; j_gene: TRBJ2-7; abundance: NA; d_gene: NA; CDR3aa: CASSFSSYEQYF; CDR3nt: TGTGCCAGCAGCTTCAGCTCCTACGAGCAGTACTTC
v_gene: TRBV11-2; j_gene: TRBJ1-2; abundance: NA; d_gene: NA; CDR3aa: CASSFNVAGDGYTF; CDR3nt: TGTGCCAGCAGCTTTAATGTGGCAGGGGATGGCTACACCTTC
v_gene: TRBV5-1; j_gene: TRBJ2-1; abundance: many; d_gene: NA; CDR3aa: CASSADGGSYNEQFF; CDR3nt: TGCGCCAGCAGCGCGGACGGGGGATCCTACAATGAGCAGTTCTTC
v_gene: TRBV6-2/TRBV6-3; j_gene: TRBJ2-3; abundance: NA; d_gene: NA; CDR3aa: CASSPGTLTDTQYF; CDR3nt: TGTGCCAGCAGTCCCGGGACCCTCACAGATACGCAGTATTTT
v_gene: TRBV20-1; j_gene: TRBJ1-4; abundance: NA; d_gene: NA; CDR3aa: CSAPEAPTNEKLFF; CDR3nt: TGCAGTGCCCCCGAGGCCCCAACTAATGAAAAACTGTTTTTT
v_gene: TRBV12-3/TRBV12-4; j_gene: TRBJ2-2; abundance: few; d_gene: NA; CDR3aa: CASTLGWGLNTGELFF; CDR3nt: TGTGCCAGCACCTTAGGCTGGGGGCTGAACACCGGGGAGCTGTTTTTT
v_gene: TRBV5-1; j_gene: TRBJ1-1; abundance: few; d_gene: TRBD1; CDR3aa: CASSWGQGASGTEAFF; CDR3nt: TGCGCCAGCAGCTGGGGACAGGGGGCTTCTGGGACTGAAGCTTTCTTT
v_gene: TRBV18; j_gene: TRBJ1-2; abundance: many; d_gene: NA; CDR3aa: CASSPLAGGPQSGYTF; CDR3nt: TGTGCCAGCTCACCACTCGCCGGGGGGCCCCAGTCCGGCTACACCTTC
v_gene: TRBV28; j_gene: TRBJ2-2; abundance: many; d_gene: TRBD2; CDR3aa: CASSLLAGAGTGELFF; CDR3nt: TGTGCCAGCAGTCTCCTAGCGGGAGCTGGTACCGGGGAGCTGTTTTTT
v_gene: TRBV19; j_gene: TRBJ2-2; abundance: NA; d_gene: NA; CDR3aa: CASSFPFPTGPGKTGELFF; CDR3nt: TGTGCCAGTAGTTTCCCTTTTCCTACAGGGCCAGGGAAGACCGGGGAGCTGTTTTTT
v_gene: TRBV27; j_gene: TRBJ1-5; abundance: many; d_gene: NA; CDR3aa: CASSSGDKQPQHF; CDR3nt: TGTGCCAGCAGTTCAGGGGATAAACAGCCCCAGCATTTT
v_gene: TRBV28; j_gene: TRBJ2-7; abundance: many; d_gene: TRBD1; CDR3aa: CASSTLIGQGARYEQYF; CDR3nt: TGTGCCAGCAGCACACTGATTGGACAGGGGGCGCGCTACGAGCAGTACTTC
v_gene: TRBV20-1; j_gene: TRBJ2-1; abundance: many; d_gene: NA; CDR3aa: CSASRSNDEQFF; CDR3nt: TGCAGTGCTTCGCGATCGAACGATGAGCAGTTCTTC
v_gene: TRBV19; j_gene: TRBJ1-1; abundance: NA; d_gene: NA; CDR3aa: CASSSWAQEGTEAFF; CDR3nt: TGTGCCAGTAGTAGCTGGGCGCAGGAGGGCACTGAAGCTTTCTTT
v_gene: TRBV6-5; j_gene: TRBJ1-3; abundance: NA; d_gene: NA; CDR3aa: CASSYERPERGNTIYF; CDR3nt: TGTGCCAGCAGTTACGAACGGCCAGAGCGTGGAAACACCATATATTTT
v_gene: TRBV6-1; j_gene: TRBJ1-5; abundance: many; d_gene: NA; CDR3aa: CASSQFLGQPQHF; CDR3nt: TGTGCCAGCAGTCAGTTTTTAGGACAGCCCCAGCATTTT
v_gene: TRBV7-3; j_gene: TRBJ1-6; abundance: NA; d_gene: NA; CDR3aa: CASSLTGEGNSPLHF; CDR3nt: TGTGCCAGCAGCTTAACAGGGGAGGGTAATTCACCCCTCCACTTT
v_gene: TRBV19; j_gene: TRBJ2-1; abundance: few; d_gene: TRBD2; CDR3aa: CASSIGGLANNEQFF; CDR3nt: TGTGCCAGTAGTATTGGAGGACTAGCCAACAATGAGCAGTTCTTC
v_gene: TRBV10-1; j_gene: TRBJ2-3; abundance: few; d_gene: NA; CDR3aa: CASSESLAPEGDTQYF; CDR3nt: TGCGCCAGCAGTGAGTCCCTAGCGCCGGAGGGGGATACGCAGTATTTT
v_gene: TRBV7-3; j_gene: TRBJ2-1; abundance: many; d_gene: TRBD2; CDR3aa: CASTGRLAGGYNEQFF; CDR3nt: TGTGCCAGCACCGGTAGGCTAGCGGGAGGGTACAATGAGCAGTTCTTC
v_gene: TRBV5-1; j_gene: TRBJ1-2; abundance: few; d_gene: NA; CDR3aa: CASSFGGTGGYGYTF; CDR3nt: TGCGCCAGCAGCTTCGGGGGCACGGGGGGCTATGGCTACACCTTC
v_gene: TRBV4-1; j_gene: TRBJ1-2; abundance: NA; d_gene: NA; CDR3aa: CASSPEAGADYGYTF; CDR3nt: TGCGCCAGCAGCCCTGAGGCAGGAGCGGACTATGGCTACACCTTC
v_gene: TRBV2; j_gene: TRBJ1-6; abundance: many; d_gene: NA; CDR3aa: CASSVQSPQSSPLHF; CDR3nt: TGTGCCAGCAGTGTACAATCCCCACAGAGTTCACCCCTCCACTTT
v_gene: TRBV4-1; j_gene: TRBJ1-3; abundance: NA; d_gene: NA; CDR3aa: CASSQDPRVRNTIYF; CDR3nt: TGCGCCAGCAGCCAAGATCCCAGGGTCCGAAACACCATATATTTT
v_gene: TRBV28; j_gene: TRBJ2-5; abundance: many; d_gene: NA; CDR3aa: CASSFSMAETQYF; CDR3nt: TGTGCCAGCAGTTTTAGCATGGCAGAGACCCAGTACTTC
v_gene: TRBV27; j_gene: TRBJ2-5; abundance: NA; d_gene: NA; CDR3aa: CASSSYGQETQYF; CDR3nt: TGTGCCAGCAGTTCCTACGGCCAAGAGACCCAGTACTTC
v_gene: TRBV7-3; j_gene: TRBJ2-1; abundance: many; d_gene: NA; CDR3aa: CASSLDVSSYNEQFF; CDR3nt: TGTGCCAGCAGTTTGGACGTGAGCTCCTACAATGAGCAGTTCTTC
v_gene: TRBV30; j_gene: TRBJ2-4; abundance: many; d_gene: NA; CDR3aa: CAWSVSGAKNIQYF; CDR3nt: TGTGCCTGGAGTGTTTCGGGGGCCAAAAACATTCAGTACTTC
v_gene: TRBV20-1; j_gene: TRBJ2-3; abundance: many; d_gene: NA; CDR3aa: CSAPEWDSHRDTQYF; CDR3nt: TGCAGTGCCCCTGAGTGGGACTCTCATAGAGATACGCAGTATTTT
v_gene: TRBV15; j_gene: TRBJ2-5; abundance: once; d_gene: TRBD1; CDR3aa: CATSRDQTGVIQYF; CDR3nt: TGTGCCACCAGCAGAGATCAGACAGGGGTGATCCAGTACTTC
v_gene: TRBV2; j_gene: TRBJ2-3; abundance: many; d_gene: NA; CDR3aa: CASSVLGFTDTQYF; CDR3nt: TGTGCCAGCAGTGTTCTGGGCTTCACAGATACGCAGTATTTT
v_gene: TRBV3-1; j_gene: TRBJ1-2; abundance: few; d_gene: TRBD1; CDR3aa: CASSQRQGFSYGYTF; CDR3nt: TGTGCCAGCAGCCAGCGACAGGGTTTCAGCTATGGCTACACCTTC
v_gene: TRBV4-1; j_gene: TRBJ2-3; abundance: NA; d_gene: NA; CDR3aa: CASSQDRRGASTDTQYF; CDR3nt: TGCGCCAGCAGCCAAGATAGGCGCGGGGCCTCCACAGATACGCAGTATTTT
v_gene: TRBV7-6; j_gene: TRBJ1-2; abundance: few; d_gene: NA; CDR3aa: CASSLTRGEGYTF; CDR3nt: TGTGCCAGCAGCTTAACCAGGGGAGAGGGCTACACCTTC
v_gene: TRBV27; j_gene: TRBJ2-1; abundance: NA; d_gene: NA; CDR3aa: CASSLSARYNEQFF; CDR3nt: TGTGCCAGCAGTTTATCAGCTAGATACAATGAGCAGTTCTTC
v_gene: TRBV5-6; j_gene: TRBJ1-5; abundance: few; d_gene: NA; CDR3aa: CASSFSGYQGTDQPQHF; CDR3nt: TGTGCCAGCAGCTTTTCAGGGTATCAGGGGACGGATCAGCCCCAGCATTTT
v_gene: TRBV11-2; j_gene: TRBJ1-1; abundance: many; d_gene: NA; CDR3aa: CASSPQLTYTEAFF; CDR3nt: TGTGCCAGCAGTCCACAGCTCACGTACACTGAAGCTTTCTTT
v_gene: TRBV5-1; j_gene: TRBJ2-7; abundance: NA; d_gene: TRBD1; CDR3aa: CASKKRTGQGGYEQYF; CDR3nt: TGCGCCAGCAAGAAGCGAACGGGACAGGGGGGCTACGAGCAGTACTTC
v_gene: TRBV7-2; j_gene: TRBJ2-7; abundance: NA; d_gene: TRBD2; CDR3aa: CASSLASSGITEQYF; CDR3nt: TGTGCCAGCAGCTTAGCCTCTAGCGGGATTACCGAGCAGTACTTC
v_gene: TRBV7-2; j_gene: TRBJ2-2; abundance: few; d_gene: NA; CDR3aa: CASSLIAANTGELFF; CDR3nt: TGTGCCAGCAGCTTAATTGCGGCAAACACCGGGGAGCTGTTTTTT
v_gene: TRBV28; j_gene: TRBJ2-2; abundance: few; d_gene: NA; CDR3aa: CASRSGAGELFF; CDR3nt: TGTGCCAGCAGATCTGGGGCCGGGGAGCTGTTTTTT
v_gene: TRBV12-3/TRBV12-4; j_gene: TRBJ1-1; abundance: NA; d_gene: TRBD1; CDR3aa: CASRGDSRRTEAFF; CDR3nt: TGTGCCAGCAGGGGGGACAGTAGAAGGACTGAAGCTTTCTTT
v_gene: TRBV5-8; j_gene: TRBJ2-3; abundance: few; d_gene: TRBD2; CDR3aa: CASSGIAGAFTDTQYF; CDR3nt: TGTGCCAGCAGCGGGATAGCGGGGGCCTTCACAGATACGCAGTATTTT
v_gene: TRBV5-1; j_gene: TRBJ2-1; abundance: medium-sized; d_gene: NA; CDR3aa: CASSLDPGFSYNEQFF; CDR3nt: TGCGCCAGCAGCTTGGATCCAGGGTTCTCCTACAATGAGCAGTTCTTC
v_gene: TRBV30; j_gene: TRBJ1-3; abundance: NA; d_gene: NA; CDR3aa: CAWSLGTLDTIYF; CDR3nt: TGTGCCTGGAGTCTCGGGACGCTTGACACCATATATTTT
v_gene: TRBV27; j_gene: TRBJ2-3; abundance: many; d_gene: NA; CDR3aa: CASSLDRDRTDTQYF; CDR3nt: TGTGCCAGCAGTTTAGATCGGGATAGGACAGATACGCAGTATTTT
v_gene: TRBV3-1; j_gene: TRBJ2-7; abundance: few; d_gene: TRBD1; CDR3aa: CASSPSYRGNEQYF; CDR3nt: TGTGCCAGCAGCCCCTCCTACAGGGGGAACGAGCAGTACTTC
v_gene: TRBV6-1; j_gene: TRBJ2-1; abundance: NA; d_gene: TRBD1; CDR3aa: CASAQLDRGYNEQFF; CDR3nt: TGTGCCAGCGCCCAGCTGGACAGGGGCTACAATGAGCAGTTCTTC
v_gene: TRBV5-6; j_gene: TRBJ1-5; abundance: NA; d_gene: NA; CDR3aa: CASSRRTGFGNQPQHF; CDR3nt: TGTGCCAGCAGCCGAAGAACAGGGTTCGGCAATCAGCCCCAGCATTTT
v_gene: TRBV6-9; j_gene: TRBJ2-3; abundance: NA; d_gene: TRBD1; CDR3aa: CASRPDRAFTDTQYF; CDR3nt: TGTGCCAGCAGACCCGACAGGGCGTTCACAGATACGCAGTATTTT